A single sample gave rise to the 27 T cell receptor beta chains below, sequenced in a study of response to subunit inactivated influenza vaccine (dated by TCRdb to the late 2010s). Libraries were made using RT-PCR. Sequencing was carried out with an Illumina HiSeq 2500. TCRdb handled the public reads itself, with Q25 trimming in fastp and clone calling in MiXCR, and kept productive beta chains. Rows matching on CDR3 protein sequence are summarized as one entry with the most common DNA and genes. Counted in this sample were about 580,000 distinct CDR3 sequences; about 14% of them appeared once. The ten largest account for over 8.5% of the sample. The material was PBMCs from blood, obtained about 12 days after vaccination. The receptors derive from a man over 45 who received an inactivated influenza vaccine. Donor details come from another sample of the same person, matched by shared clones.

The chain employs TRBV29-1 and TRBJ1-1; TRBD1 agrees at 7 bases. J lost 3 bases, V lost 5 bases, and 3 bases had no gene match. Per the germline V gene, CDR1 is SQVTM and CDR2 is ANQGSEA. The CDR3 contains 12 residues. The CDR3 is CSVTGVYTEAFF. The DNA of the CDR3 is TGCAGCGTTACAGGGGTATACACTGAAGCTTTCTTT.

The table lists this clonotype with a few counts. The chain joins TRBV24-1 to TRBJ2-7; D gene unclear. This CDR3 is 15 amino acids long. V dropped 3 bases and J dropped 1 base, with 12 bases sitting between them. Per the germline V gene, CDR1 is KGHDR and CDR2 is SFDVKD. As DNA, the CDR3 is TGTGCCACCAGTGATCCGAACGACCGATCCTACGAGCAGTACTTC. Encoded protein: CATSDPNDRSYEQYF.

This clonotype appeared a few times. The V and J genes are TRBV11-1 and TRBJ2-5; D uncertain. Looked up from germline, CDR1 is SGHAT and CDR2 is FQDESV (reference sequence). The CDR3 is 13 residues long. Between the trimmed V and J ends, which lost 5 bases and 2 bases, there was a span of 9 bases. The CDR3 sequence is CASSRELQETQYF. The CDR3 DNA reads TGTGCCAGCAGCCGTGAACTACAAGAGACCCAGTACTTC.

This clonotype was counted a few times. J is TRBJ2-5 and V is TRBV29-1; 14 bases line up with TRBD2. Germline CDR1 reads SQVTM; CDR2 reads ANQGSEA. The CDR3 spans 14 residues. V lost 4 bases and J lost 4; bases outside the gene matches: 2. This CDR3 is CSVGLAGGLETQYF. The DNA of the CDR3 is TGCAGCGTTGGACTAGCGGGGGGGTTAGAGACCCAGTACTTC.

The table lists this clonotype with many counts. The V and J genes are TRBV15 and TRBJ2-1, with a weak D call TRBD2 (6 bases). This CDR3 spans 17 amino acids. Germline values: CDR1 LNHNV, CDR2 YYDKDF (reference sequence). With 2 bases removed from V and 6 bases from J, the gap between germline ends came to 20 bases. The CDR3 coding sequence is TGTGCCACCAGCAGACGGGACCTAGTTTGGGGAGGCAATGAGCAGTTCTTC. Its translation is CATSRRDLVWGGNEQFF.

In this sample, this clonotype turned up a few times. This chain links TRBV4-2 with TRBJ1-5; 7 nucleotides align to TRBD1. V shed 4 bases and J 0 bases; nucleotides not matched to a gene: 24. CDR3 size: 22 residues. Germline V CDR1 and CDR2: LGHNA, YNFKEQ. This CDR3 is CASSPGPSEGGNKRDSNQPQHF. The CDR3 DNA reads TGTGCCAGCAGCCCAGGACCGAGCGAAGGGGGCAATAAACGAGATAGCAATCAGCCCCAGCATTTT.

The chain uses TRBV5-6 and TRBJ2-1; 10 bases align to TRBD2. J lost 6 bases, V lost 4 bases, and 4 bases had no gene match. CDR3 size: 14 residues. Germline V gene sequence: CDR1 SGHDT, CDR2 YYEEEE. The chain's CDR3 is CASSPGLAANEQFF. The CDR3 DNA reads as TGTGCCAGCAGCCCCGGACTAGCGGCCAATGAGCAGTTCTTC.

CDR3 region: CSASGSGRAYEQYF. The CDR3 DNA reads as TGCAGTGCTAGTGGTAGCGGGAGGGCCTACGAGCAGTACTTC. V is TRBV20-1 and J is TRBJ2-7; 11 bases are a match to TRBD2. CDR3 length: 14 residues. V lost 3 bases to trimming and J lost 2 bases; unmatched junction nucleotides: 3. Per germline, CDR1 DFQATT and CDR2 SNEGSKA (reference sequence).

This clonotype was observed a handful of times. CDR3 nucleotides: TGTGCCAGCAGTTTAGGTGGGCGGCGGTCCGTATACAATGAGCAGTTCTTC. It translates to CASSLGGRRSVYNEQFF. V gene TRBV12-3 or TRBV12-4 combines with J gene TRBJ2-1, with D hard to call. The CDR3 sequence is 17 residues long. V shed 1 base and J shed 4 bases, with 17 bases lying between them.

The rearrangement joins TRBV7-9 to TRBJ2-5; the D is unclear. V gave up 1 base and J gave up 2 bases, with 11 bases separating them. Looked up from germline, CDR1 is SEHNR and CDR2 is FQNEAQ (reference sequence). The CDR3 has 15 residues. The CDR3: CASSLVEGLQETQYF. CDR3 in DNA: TGTGCCAGCAGCTTAGTGGAAGGGTTACAAGAGACCCAGTACTTC. Filled out from reference TRBV7-9 and TRBJ2-5, the complete variable domain reads DTGVSQNPRHKITKRGQNVTFRCDPISEHNRLYWYRQTLGQGPEFLTYFQNEAQLEKSRLLSDRFSAERPKGSFSTLEIQRTEQGDSAMYLCASSLVEGLQETQYFGPGTRLLVL.

This clonotype has just one count. This chain joins TRBV28 and TRBJ2-7, with TRBD2 matching 10 bases. The CDR3 totals 14 residues. J gave up 3 bases and V 5 bases, and 4 bases lay outside the gene matches. Germline V gene lookup returns CDR1 MDHEN and CDR2 SYDVKM. The CDR3 region is CASSISGGNYEQYF. As DNA, the CDR3 is TGTGCCAGCAGTATTAGCGGGGGGAACTACGAGCAGTACTTC.

This clonotype was counted a few times. This sequence joins TRBV5-1 and TRBJ1-4, with D perhaps TRBD1 (5 bases). The germline V gene has CDR1 SGHRS and CDR2 YFSETQ. V was clipped by 5 bases and J by 5 bases, with 10 bases between them. CDR3 length: 13 amino acids. The CDR3 spells CASRRDPNEKLFF. The CDR3 DNA is TGCGCCAGCAGACGGGACCCGAATGAAAAACTGTTTTTT.

The V gene is TRBV10-3, the J gene TRBJ2-7; maybe TRBD2 (6 bases). Germline CDR1 is ENHRY and CDR2 is SYGVKD. CDR3 size: 15 residues. The V end lost 6 bases, the J end lost 0 bases, and 15 bases lay between the germline ends. The CDR3 nucleotides are TGTGCCATCAGCCCCCCGGGACTCTACTCCTACGAGCAGTACTTC. It encodes CAISPPGLYSYEQYF.

The rearrangement joins TRBV15 to TRBJ2-7, with D perhaps matching TRBD1 (5 bases). The CDR3 has 15 residues. V was cut by 1 base and J by 5 bases, with 15 bases left in between. Germline V gene data show CDR1 as LNHNV and CDR2 as YYDKDF (reference sequence). Here the CDR3 reads CATSRGRGAANEQYF. The CDR3 nucleotides are TGTGCCACCAGCAGAGGTAGGGGTGCAGCCAACGAGCAGTACTTC.

The J gene is TRBJ1-2, the V gene TRBV14, with a weak D call TRBD1 (5 bases). Trimming pared 4 bases from V and 3 bases from J, leaving 9 bases between. Germline V CDR1 and CDR2: SGHDN, FVKESK. CDR3 length: 13 amino acids. CDR3 DNA: TGTGCCAGCAGCCTCGGGACGTACTATGGCTACACCTTC. It encodes CASSLGTYYGYTF.

This clonotype showed up many times. V usage is TRBV7-9 and J usage is TRBJ2-1; TRBD2 is a possible D gene (5 bases). There are 15 residues in the CDR3. V lost 4 bases and J lost 8, with 18 bases in between. Germline CDR1 reads SEHNR; CDR2 reads FQNEAQ (reference sequence). CDR3 coding DNA: TGTGCCAGCAGCTCTAAGGCCCTCGAGGGCGATGAGCAGTTCTTC. This translates into CASSSKALEGDEQFF.

This clonotype was detected ten times or more. V usage is TRBV5-1 and J usage is TRBJ2-1, with 12 bases lining up with TRBD2. Germline loops: CDR1 SGHRS, CDR2 YFSETQ. This CDR3 comprises 15 residues. Trimming at V came to 3 bases and at J to 9 bases, leaving 7 bases not matched to a gene. The CDR3 DNA reads as TGCGCCAGCAGCTGGGCTAGCGGGGGGGCCAGTGAGCAGTTCTTC. Its translation is CASSWASGGASEQFF. The full variable domain, its missing parts supplied by reference TRBV5-1 and TRBJ2-1, is KAGVTQTPRYLIKTRGQQVTLSCSPISGHRSVSWYQQTPGQGLQFLFEYFSETQRNKGNFPGRFSGRQFSNSRSEMNVSTLELGDSALYLCASSWASGGASEQFFGPGTRLTVL.

This chain joins TRBV5-6 and TRBJ2-1; 10 nucleotides match TRBD1. With 4 bases clipped from V and 8 bases from J, the junction kept 9 bases outside the gene matches. The CDR3 is 15 residues long. CDR1 is SGHDT and CDR2 is YYEEEE in the germline V gene. The CDR3 bases are TGTGCCAGCAGCAAGCTCCGGGACAGGGGCGATGAGCAGTTCTTC. Its protein product is CASSKLRDRGDEQFF.

In its sample, this clonotype was seen a few times. This chain links TRBV7-2 with TRBJ2-5; 7 bases are a match to TRBD1. Trimming removed 5 bases from V and 1 base from J; junction bases left unmatched: 7. Looked up from germline, CDR1 is SGHTA and CDR2 is FQGNSA. This CDR3 comprises 15 residues. DNA for the CDR3: TGTGCCAGCAGCCCATCCCGGGACAGCCAAGAGACCCAGTACTTC. Its translation is CASSPSRDSQETQYF.

J is TRBJ1-6 and V is TRBV5-5, with D hard to call. Germline V gives CDR1 SGHKS, CDR2 YYEKEE (reference sequence). The CDR3 runs to 16 residues. Trimming took 0 bases from V and 5 from J, leaving 12 bases between them. CDR3: CASSLVLDIHNSPLHF. The CDR3 DNA is TGTGCCAGCAGCTTGGTTCTGGATATACATAATTCACCCCTCCACTTT. The whole variable domain, filled in from reference TRBV5-5 and TRBJ1-6, reads DAGVTQSPTHLIKTRGQQVTLRCSPISGHKSVSWYQQVLGQGPQFIFQYYEKEERGRGNFPDRFSARQFPNYSSELNVNALLLGDSALYLCASSLVLDIHNSPLHFGNGTRLTVT.

This sequence joins TRBV20-1 and TRBJ2-1; a weak D match, TRBD2 (5 bases). There are 15 residues in the CDR3. Per germline, CDR1 DFQATT and CDR2 SNEGSKA (reference sequence). Trimming cost V 0 bases and J 7 bases, with 16 bases left between them. The CDR3 DNA follows: TGCAGTGCTAGAGATACCCGCGGACTGCGGAATGAGCAGTTCTTC. Protein: CSARDTRGLRNEQFF.

This clonotype was found a few times. This chain links TRBV6-2 or TRBV6-3 with TRBJ2-4; a possible D gene is TRBD1 (5 bases). Trimming took off 6 bases at V and 1 base at J, with 16 bases between the two ends. This CDR3 has 16 residues. Germline values: CDR1 MNHEY, CDR2 SVGEGT. The CDR3 loop reads CASSGGPWGAKNIQYF. The CDR3 coding sequence is TGTGCCAGCAGCGGCGGACCTTGGGGCGCCAAAAACATTCAGTACTTC.

The rearrangement links TRBV11-2 to TRBJ1-1, with 7 bases fitting TRBD1. V dropped 4 bases and J dropped 4; count of bases not matched to a gene: 9. Germline assignment: CDR1 SGHAT and CDR2 FQNNGV. CDR3 length: 15 residues. The chain's CDR3 is CASSSRQGAGTEAFF. CDR3 in DNA: TGTGCCAGCAGCTCCAGACAGGGAGCGGGCACTGAAGCTTTCTTT.

This clonotype was seen a few times. This chain connects TRBV10-3 to TRBJ2-2; 10 bases match TRBD2. This CDR3 region has 18 residues. Germline CDR1 reads ENHRY; CDR2 reads SYGVKD. After removal of 6 bases from V and 5 bases from J, the junction contained 15 bases not matched to a gene. CDR3 region: CAIRDLGLAGARTGELFF. CDR3 bases: TGTGCCATCAGGGACTTGGGGCTAGCGGGAGCACGAACCGGGGAGCTGTTTTTT.

This clonotype was picked up many times. V is TRBV5-1 and J is TRBJ2-1; D might be TRBD1 or TRBD2, each matching 5 bases. The germline gives CDR1 SGHRS, CDR2 YFSETQ. Trimming pared 2 bases from V and 7 bases from J, leaving 16 bases between. The CDR3 loop spans 15 amino acids. CDR3 bases: TGCGCCAGCAGCTTAGAGGGGAGCACGGGGAATGAGCAGTTCTTC. This codes for CASSLEGSTGNEQFF.

The genes are TRBV20-1 and TRBJ2-5; D is tentatively TRBD1 or TRBD2 (5 bases each). V dropped 2 bases and J dropped 5 bases, with 18 bases sitting between them. The germline V gene has CDR1 DFQATT and CDR2 SNEGSKA (reference sequence). CDR3 length: 15 residues. The CDR3 sequence: CSARHPGRGVETQYF. In DNA, the CDR3 is TGCAGTGCTAGACACCCCGGAAGAGGGGTTGAGACCCAGTACTTC.

This clonotype was seen more than once but under ten times. This chain connects TRBV19 to TRBJ1-4; maybe TRBD1 (6 bases). This CDR3 region has 15 residues. Germline V lookup: CDR1 LNHDA, CDR2 SQIVND (reference sequence). Trimming pared 2 bases from V and 6 bases from J, leaving 13 bases between. The CDR3 spells CASSIIGRGHEKLFF. The CDR3 DNA reads as TGTGCCAGTAGTATAATCGGCAGGGGACATGAAAAACTGTTTTTT.